The 4 T cell receptor beta chains in this list originate from one sample, sequenced in a study of PD-1 blockade in classical Hodgkin lymphoma. Clones were read by immunoSEQ multiplex PCR, and TCRdb kept only the in-frame ones, dropping some. This table has about 27,000 clones, more than 80% appearing once. Sample time point: cycle 4 day 1 (C4D1), after less than 7 weeks of nivolumab. All patients relapsed after autologous stem cell transplantation, and brentuximab vedotin exposure varied. Magnetic negative selection of thawed PBMCs was the method by which CD4+ T cells were purified. The sample in question was CD4+ T cells from blood, obtained before the fourth cycle of nivolumab. The source of these receptors is a human donor with classical Hodgkin lymphoma.

This clone has a single count. The gene calls are TRBV30 and TRBJ1-4; TRBD1 matches 7 bases. Germline V gives CDR1 GTSNPN, CDR2 SVGIG (reference sequence). The CDR3 covers 14 residues. V shed 5 bases, J shed 6 bases, and the junction held 9 bases outside the gene matches. In DNA form, the CDR3 reads TGTGCCTGGGGAATTGGGACAGCGGATGAAAAACTGTTTTTT. Translation gives CAWGIGTADEKLFF.

This sequence joins TRBV10-2 and TRBJ2-1; no clear D. The germline V gene has CDR1 WSHSY and CDR2 SAAADI. Trimming cost V 7 bases and J 6 bases, with 22 bases left between them. The CDR3 consists of 16 residues. The CDR3 DNA follows: TGCGCCAGCACCTCTGGTCGAGTAGTATGGCTCAATGAGCAGTTCTTC. It encodes CASTSGRVVWLNEQFF.

This chain's CDR3 is CATAGSETQYF. CDR3 DNA sequence: TGTGCCACGGCAGGGTCGGAGACCCAGTACTTC. V gene TRBV10-3 combines with J gene TRBJ2-5; tentatively, D is TRBD1 (5 bases). In germline, CDR1 is ENHRY, CDR2 SYGVKD. This CDR3 contains 11 residues. V was clipped by 10 bases and J by 5 bases, with 11 bases between them.

The chain recombines TRBV30 with TRBJ1-5, with D hard to call. Trimming stripped 0 bases from V and 0 bases from J, with 6 bases between. The length of the CDR3 is 14 residues. In germline, CDR1 is GTSNPN, CDR2 SVGIG (reference sequence). The DNA for the CDR3 is TGTGCCTGGAGTGTAGGCAGTAGCAATCAGCCCCAGCATTTT. This sequence encodes CAWSVGSSNQPQHF.